One sample yielded the 27 T cell receptor beta chains listed below, sequenced in a study of blood T cell repertoires in COVID-19. Clones were sequenced by immunoSEQ multiplex PCR, and TCRdb holds only the in-frame ones, with some missing. This table holds 50,000 to 70,000 clones, 80% to 95% found once. The specimen sequenced was peripheral blood. These receptors were taken from a man between 60 and 75 years old with acute or convalescent COVID-19.

The V call is TRBV30, the J call TRBJ1-2, with 7 bases fitting TRBD1. Per germline, CDR1 GTSNPN and CDR2 SVGIG (reference sequence). This CDR3 has 12 residues. V trimming: 4 bases; J trimming: 4 bases; junction bases outside the gene matches: 3. The CDR3 DNA follows: TGTGCCTGGACAGGGGACAGCTATGGCTACACCTTC. It codes for CAWTGDSYGYTF.

As to this clone: Mismatch with germline at one junction end may stem from a read error. The same CDR3 arises from other DNA sequences in this sample as well. The chain links TRBV9 to TRBJ1-2; D not resolved. CDR3 size: 14 residues. The germline CDR1 and CDR2 sequences are SGDLS and YYNGEE. CDR3 residues: CASSVAEGFYGYTF. The CDR3 region has the DNA TGCGCCAGCAGCGTAGCCGAGGGCTTCTATGGCTACACCTTC.

This chain uses TRBV30 with TRBJ1-6; no clear D gene. The CDR3 covers 13 residues. Germline CDR1 is GTSNPN and CDR2 is SVGIG (reference sequence). V lost 4 bases to trimming and J lost 5 bases, with 9 bases between them. The CDR3 region is CAWIGFDNSPLHF. Written as DNA, the CDR3 is TGTGCCTGGATCGGGTTCGATAATTCACCCCTCCACTTT.

This sequence joins TRBV6-5 and TRBJ1-3, with 10 nucleotides matching TRBD1. J gave up 4 bases and V 8 bases, and 2 bases lay outside the gene matches. Germline-derived CDR1 and CDR2 are MNHEY and SVGAGI. This CDR3 is built from 13 residues. CDR3: CASGQGEGNTIYF. The CDR3 bases are TGTGCCAGCGGACAGGGGGAAGGAAACACCATATATTTT.

CDR3 nucleotides: TGTGCCAGCAGCTTAACTAGCCACGGTAATGAGCAGTTCTTC. As protein: CASSLTSHGNEQFF. This chain links TRBV7-8 with TRBJ2-1; TRBD2 might be the D (6 bases). V dropped 2 bases and J dropped 7 bases, with 12 bases sitting between them. CDR1 is SGHVS and CDR2 is FQNEAQ in the germline V gene. This CDR3 has 14 amino acids.

V is TRBV2 and J is TRBJ2-3; TRBD2 matches 15 bases. With V trimmed by 6 bases and J by 0 bases, 7 bases remained unmatched. Germline CDR1 reads SNHLY; CDR2 reads FYNNEI. The CDR3 spans 18 residues. The CDR3 coding sequence is TGTGCCAGCAGGACGGGACTAGCGGGAGGCTCTAGCACAGATACGCAGTATTTT. This encodes CASRTGLAGGSSTDTQYF. The full variable domain, its missing parts supplied by reference TRBV2 and TRBJ2-3, is EPEVTQTPSHQVTQMGQEVILRCVPISNHLYFYWYRQILGQKVEFLVSFYNNEISEKSEIFDDQFSVERPDGSNFTLKIRSTKLEDSAMYFCASRTGLAGGSSTDTQYFGPGTRLTVL.

The J gene is TRBJ1-2, the V gene TRBV19; no firm D call. V gave up 7 bases and J gave up 1 base, with 13 bases separating them. This CDR3 is built from 14 residues. In germline, CDR1 is LNHDA, CDR2 SQIVND (reference sequence). The chain's CDR3 is CASKGGNINYGYTF. The CDR3 DNA reads as TGTGCCAGTAAAGGAGGGAATATTAACTATGGCTACACCTTC. Using reference TRBV19 and TRBJ1-2 for the parts outside the CDR3, the full variable domain is DGGITQSPKYLFRKEGQNVTLSCEQNLNHDAMYWYRQDPGQGLRLIYYSQIVNDFQKGDIAEGYSVSREKKESFPLTVTSAQKNPTAFYLCASKGGNINYGYTFGSGTRLTVV.

J is TRBJ1-5 and V is TRBV28; the D is unclear. The CDR3 is 16 amino acids. V lost 4 bases and J lost 2, with 15 bases in between. The germline gives CDR1 MDHEN, CDR2 SYDVKM. In nucleotides, the CDR3 is TGTGCCAGCAGTTACGGGGAAAGGGTGGGCAATCAGCCCCAGCATTTT. Its translation is CASSYGERVGNQPQHF.

The chain is built from TRBV19 and TRBJ2-1, with D tentatively TRBD1 (5 bases). The V end lost 7 bases, the J end lost 3 bases, and 10 bases lay between the germline ends. The V gene's germline CDR1 is LNHDA and CDR2 SQIVND (reference sequence). The CDR3 has 13 amino acids. The CDR3 is CASTPGFYNEQFF. CDR3 DNA: TGTGCCAGTACCCCAGGGTTCTACAATGAGCAGTTCTTC.

The chain joins TRBV28 to TRBJ1-1, with 8 positions matching TRBD1. Per germline, CDR1 MDHEN and CDR2 SYDVKM. The CDR3 is made up of 15 amino acids. V lost 5 bases and J lost 0; bases outside the gene matches: 5. The CDR3 protein is CASSQPGQVNTEAFF. The CDR3 coding sequence is TGTGCCAGCAGTCAACCGGGACAGGTGAACACTGAAGCTTTCTTT.

V gene TRBV29-1 combines with J gene TRBJ2-2; the D gene is possibly TRBD2 (6 bases). Germline-derived CDR1 and CDR2 are SQVTM and ANQGSEA. Trimming cost V 5 bases and J 4 bases, with 11 bases left between them. The CDR3 is made up of 13 amino acids. For the CDR3, the DNA is TGCAGCGTTATGACGGGAGCCACCGGGGAGCTGTTTTTT. Its protein product is CSVMTGATGELFF.

The chain links TRBV24-1 to TRBJ2-1; 8 bases match TRBD1. CDR3 length: 13 residues. CDR1 and CDR2 from the germline V gene are KGHDR and SFDVKD. V lost 6 bases, J lost 4 bases, and 1 base stayed unmatched. Written as DNA, the CDR3 is TGTGCCACCAGTCGACAGGGGTACAATGAGCAGTTCTTC. This sequence encodes CATSRQGYNEQFF.

This chain uses TRBV15 with TRBJ1-2; D possibly corresponds to TRBD1 (5 bases). Germline CDR1 is LNHNV and CDR2 is YYDKDF (reference sequence). The CDR3 spans 14 residues. The germline V and J ends were trimmed by 9 bases and 4 bases, with 18 bases remaining between them. The CDR3 bases are TGTGCCACATCAGACGAGGAGGGGTTCTATGGCTACACCTTC. Protein: CATSDEEGFYGYTF. The whole variable domain, filled in from reference TRBV15 and TRBJ1-2, reads DAMVIQNPRYQVTQFGKPVTLSCSQTLNHNVMYWYQQKSSQAPKLLFHYYDKDFNNEADTPDNFQSRRPNTSFCFLDIRSPGLGDTAMYLCATSDEEGFYGYTFGSGTRLTVV.

This chain uses TRBV7-2 with TRBJ2-1; TRBD2 might be the D (6 bases). V was clipped by 0 bases and J by 8 bases, with 11 bases between them. The CDR3 sequence is 14 residues long. CDR1 SGHTA and CDR2 FQGNSA come from the germline V gene. DNA for the CDR3: TGTGCCAGCAGCTTAGCCCCGGGAGAGGATGAGCAGTTCTTC. Amino acids: CASSLAPGEDEQFF.

The CDR3 region has the DNA TGTGCCAGCAGTGGAAGAGGGTCTGGAAACACCATATATTTT. It codes for CASSGRGSGNTIYF. This chain links TRBV25-1 with TRBJ1-3, with D hard to call. V was cut by 4 bases and J by 1 base, with 8 bases left in between. The CDR3 has 14 residues. Germline-derived CDR1 and CDR2 are MGHDK and SYGVNS.

This chain connects TRBV11-2 to TRBJ2-7; 14 bases are a match to TRBD2. Trimming removed 6 bases from V and 7 bases from J; junction bases left unmatched: 14. Germline CDR1 SGHAT, CDR2 FQNNGV. The CDR3 is 17 residues long. CDR3 sequence reads: CASRSGTSGRGAGEQYF. The DNA of the CDR3 is TGTGCCAGCAGATCCGGGACTAGCGGGAGAGGAGCGGGGGAGCAGTACTTC.

The chain is built from TRBV24-1 and TRBJ2-5, with 10 bases fitting TRBD2. The CDR3 covers 16 residues. The trim removed 2 bases at V and 4 bases at J, leaving 6 bases unmatched. Germline V lookup: CDR1 KGHDR, CDR2 SFDVKD. The CDR3 reads CATSDSSGSIRETQYF. The CDR3 region has the DNA TGTGCCACCAGTGATTCTAGCGGGAGTATAAGAGAGACCCAGTACTTC.

J is TRBJ2-1 and V is TRBV19, with 8 nucleotides matching TRBD2. CDR3 length: 14 amino acids. CDR1 and CDR2 from the germline V gene are LNHDA and SQIVND (reference sequence). With V trimmed by 10 bases and J by 4 bases, 9 bases remained unmatched. DNA for the CDR3: TGTGCCACCAGCACGGGAGGGCCTTACAATGAGCAGTTCTTC. This translates into CATSTGGPYNEQFF. The entire variable domain, with the rest obtained from reference TRBV19 and TRBJ2-1, is as follows: DGGITQSPKYLFRKEGQNVTLSCEQNLNHDAMYWYRQDPGQGLRLIYYSQIVNDFQKGDIAEGYSVSREKKESFPLTVTSAQKNPTAFYLCATSTGGPYNEQFFGPGTRLTVL.

The chain employs TRBV27 and TRBJ2-2; TRBD1 matches at 9 bases. V was pared by 2 bases and J by 5 bases, with 3 bases of the junction left unmatched. The germline CDR1 and CDR2 sequences are MNHEY and SMNVEV (reference sequence). The CDR3 runs 15 residues. In DNA, the CDR3 is TGTGCCAGCAGTTTACGGGACAGGGCAACCGGGGAGCTGTTTTTT. Protein product: CASSLRDRATGELFF.

J is TRBJ1-5 and V is TRBV28, with 9 bases that match TRBD1. The germline V gene has CDR1 MDHEN and CDR2 SYDVKM. The CDR3 contains 17 residues. V shed 6 bases and J 0 bases; nucleotides not matched to a gene: 9. The CDR3 sequence is CASSSRDRVHSNQPQHF. In DNA form, the CDR3 reads TGTGCCAGCAGCTCCCGGGACAGGGTTCATAGCAATCAGCCCCAGCATTTT.

V usage is TRBV6-5 and J usage is TRBJ1-2, with 8 bases that match TRBD1. The germline CDR1 and CDR2 sequences are MNHEY and SVGAGI. This CDR3 is 13 amino acids long. Unmatched junction bases numbered 3, after V lost 8 bases and J lost 1 base. The CDR3 bases are TGTGCCAGCGCCGACAGGGGTAACTATGGCTACACCTTC. Translating gives CASADRGNYGYTF.

The chain employs TRBV24-1 and TRBJ2-1; TRBD2 matches 9 bases. The V and J ends lost 3 bases and 8 bases, in that order; junction bases with no gene match: 7. The CDR3 runs 15 residues. The germline V gene has CDR1 KGHDR and CDR2 SFDVKD. CDR3 in amino acids: CATSDKVAGVHEQFF. DNA of the CDR3: TGTGCCACCAGTGATAAGGTAGCGGGAGTTCATGAGCAGTTCTTC.

This clone has only one observation. The chain is built from TRBV5-6 and TRBJ1-1, with D tentatively TRBD1 (6 bases). Germline V gives CDR1 SGHDT, CDR2 YYEEEE. V was pared by 4 bases and J by 0 bases, with 19 bases between. This CDR3 contains 17 residues. Here the CDR3 reads CASSLGGFGQLNTEAFF. The DNA for the CDR3 is TGTGCCAGCAGCCTGGGGGGGTTCGGACAGTTGAACACTGAAGCTTTCTTT.

This clone came up a few times. V usage is TRBV7-9 and J usage is TRBJ2-7, with D possibly TRBD2 on 5 matching bases. CDR1 is SEHNR and CDR2 is FQNEAQ in the germline V gene (reference sequence). V gave up 6 bases and J gave up 4 bases, with 10 bases separating them. The CDR3 length is 12 residues. The CDR3 DNA is TGTGCCAGCAGTCAGTCGGGGTACGAGCAGTACTTC. Protein: CASSQSGYEQYF.

This chain uses TRBV5-3 with TRBJ1-2; 7 bases are a match to TRBD1. TRBV5-3 is an open reading frame, and its role is uncertain. Trimming at V came to 1 base and at J to 4 bases, leaving 4 bases not matched to a gene. The CDR3 runs 14 residues. The CDR3 here is CARSLLGGVYGYTF. Here the CDR3 DNA reads TGTGCCAGAAGCTTGCTAGGGGGCGTCTATGGCTACACCTTC.

This clone has only one observation. CDR3 loop: CASSPGRDYPEAFF. CDR3 nucleotide sequence: TGTGCCAGCTCTCCTGGGAGGGACTATCCTGAAGCTTTCTTT. The gene calls are TRBV18 and TRBJ1-1, with a weak D call TRBD1 (5 bases). This CDR3 has 14 residues. CDR1 and CDR2 (germline): KGHSH, LQKENI. V dropped 6 bases and J dropped 6 bases, with 17 bases sitting between them. Full variable domain (outside the CDR3, taken from reference TRBV18 and TRBJ1-1): NAGVMQNPRHLVRRRGQEARLRCSPMKGHSHVYWYRQLPEEGLKFMVYLQKENIIDESGMPKERFSAEFPKEGPSILRIQQVVRGDSAAYFCASSPGRDYPEAFFGQGTRLTVV.

V usage is TRBV24-1 and J usage is TRBJ2-4; D uncertain. Germline V CDR1 and CDR2: KGHDR, SFDVKD. The CDR3 is 14 residues long. V lost 3 bases and J 7 bases, leaving 12 bases between the germline ends. The CDR3 region has the DNA TGTGCCACCAGTGATCCCGACTCCTTCAACATTCAGTACTTC. Translated: CATSDPDSFNIQYF.